This T cell receptor (beta chain) was recorded in a study of OX40 agonist ivuxolimab in advanced cancers. Overall study: Dose-escalation cases comprised hepatocellular carcinoma, melanoma, renal cell or head and neck cancer. Enrollees could have had prior anti-PD-1, anti-PD-L1 or anti-CTLA-4 therapy, which about 40% had received. Study-level results: The study found among the lowest clonal expansion in partial responders at 0.1-3.0 mg/kg. Undetermined was the antigen specificity of the expanded peripheral T cells.

Assay used: immunoSEQ multiplex PCR; TCRdb lists only in-frame clones, some missing. The sample carries 70,000 to 80,000 clones, 85% to 95% recorded once. V lost 5 bases to trimming and J lost 0 bases, with 16 bases between them. This CDR3 comprises 16 residues. Germline-derived CDR1 and CDR2 are MNHEY and SMNVEV (reference sequence). About this clone: The target antigen is unknown.

The sequencing used CD4+ or CD8+ T cells sorted from blood, collected in a trial of the OX40 agonist ivuxolimab. The origin of this receptor is an adult with an advanced solid tumor such as melanoma, head and neck, liver or kidney cancer. The chain has TRBV27 and TRBJ2-5; D is possibly TRBD1 (6 bases). CDR3 bases: TGTGCCAGCAGTCCCCGGGACACAGGGTACCAAGAGACCCAGTACTTC. It encodes CASSPRDTGYQETQYF.